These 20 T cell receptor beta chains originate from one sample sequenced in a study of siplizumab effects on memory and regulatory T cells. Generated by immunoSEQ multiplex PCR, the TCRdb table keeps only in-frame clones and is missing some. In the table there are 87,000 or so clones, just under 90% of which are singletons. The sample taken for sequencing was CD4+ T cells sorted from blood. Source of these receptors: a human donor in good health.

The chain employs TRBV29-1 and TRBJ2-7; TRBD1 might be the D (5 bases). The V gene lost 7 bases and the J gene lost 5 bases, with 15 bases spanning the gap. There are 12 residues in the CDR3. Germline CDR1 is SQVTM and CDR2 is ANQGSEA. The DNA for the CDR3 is TGCAGCGCTGTGACAGTATGGGACGAGCAGTACTTC. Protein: CSAVTVWDEQYF.

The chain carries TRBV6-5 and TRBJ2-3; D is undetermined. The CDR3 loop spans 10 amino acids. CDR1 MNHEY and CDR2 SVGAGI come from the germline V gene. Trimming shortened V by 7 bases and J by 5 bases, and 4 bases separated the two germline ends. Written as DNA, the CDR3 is TGTGCCAGCAAGGGAGATACGCAGTATTTT. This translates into CASKGDTQYF.

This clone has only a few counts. CDR3 protein: CASKPAGELYEQYF. Written as DNA, the CDR3 is TGTGCCAGCAAACCGGCGGGGGAACTCTACGAGCAGTACTTC. The V gene is TRBV6-5, the J gene TRBJ2-7, with 7 bases identical to TRBD2. Germline trimming cut 7 bases from V and 3 bases from J; bases unmatched to any gene: 9. CDR3 length: 14 amino acids. The germline CDR1 and CDR2 sequences are MNHEY and SVGAGI.

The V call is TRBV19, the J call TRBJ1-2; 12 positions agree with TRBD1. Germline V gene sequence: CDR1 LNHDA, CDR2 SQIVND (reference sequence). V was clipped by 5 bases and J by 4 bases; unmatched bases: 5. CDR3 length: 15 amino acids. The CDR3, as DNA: TGTGCCAGTAGTCTGGGGACAGGGGGCTTCTATGGCTACACCTTC. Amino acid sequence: CASSLGTGGFYGYTF.

CDR3 in DNA: TGTGCCAGCAGCGCTAGGACAGGGCTGCCCCAGCATTTT. Protein sequence: CASSARTGLPQHF. The chain uses TRBV7-2 and TRBJ1-5; 8 bases line up with TRBD1. The germline V gene encodes CDR1 SGHTA and CDR2 FQGNSA. The CDR3 loop spans 13 amino acids. J gave up 9 bases and V 5 bases, and 6 bases lay outside the gene matches.

CDR3 nucleotides: TGTGCCAGCAGTGAGGACAGGGTGGGCCGGCCCCAGCATTTT. This translates into CASSEDRVGRPQHF. The chain combines TRBV2 with TRBJ1-5, with 8 bases fitting TRBD1. Germline lookup yields CDR1 SNHLY and CDR2 FYNNEI. V lost 3 bases to trimming and J lost 9 bases; unmatched junction nucleotides: 7. The CDR3 sequence is 14 residues long.

In nucleotides, the CDR3 is TGTGCCTGGAGTGTCCCGGGAACCGGAAACACCATATATTTT. Translating it yields CAWSVPGTGNTIYF. The J gene is TRBJ1-3, the V gene TRBV30; D uncertain. This CDR3 has 14 amino acids. Germline CDR1 and CDR2: GTSNPN and SVGIG (reference sequence). The V end was cut by 0 bases, the J end by 4 bases, with 10 bases between.

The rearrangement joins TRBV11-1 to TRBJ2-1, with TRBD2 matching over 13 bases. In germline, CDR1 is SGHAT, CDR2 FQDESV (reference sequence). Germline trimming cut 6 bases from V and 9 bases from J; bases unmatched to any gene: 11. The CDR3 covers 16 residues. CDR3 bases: TGTGCCAGCAGGCACCGTACTAGCGGGAGGGCCGGTGAGCAGTTCTTC. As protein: CASRHRTSGRAGEQFF.

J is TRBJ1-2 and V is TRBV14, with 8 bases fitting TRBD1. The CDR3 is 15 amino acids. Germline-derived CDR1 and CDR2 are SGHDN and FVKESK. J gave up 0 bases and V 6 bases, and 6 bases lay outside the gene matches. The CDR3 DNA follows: TGTGCCAGCAGTCCAGGGGGCCCGACTAACTATGGCTACACCTTC. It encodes CASSPGGPTNYGYTF.

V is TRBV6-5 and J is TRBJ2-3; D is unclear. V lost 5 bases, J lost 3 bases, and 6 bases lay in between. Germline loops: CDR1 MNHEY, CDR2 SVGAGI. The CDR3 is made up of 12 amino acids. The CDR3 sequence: CASSHRTDTQYF. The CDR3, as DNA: TGTGCCAGCAGTCATAGGACAGATACGCAGTATTTT.

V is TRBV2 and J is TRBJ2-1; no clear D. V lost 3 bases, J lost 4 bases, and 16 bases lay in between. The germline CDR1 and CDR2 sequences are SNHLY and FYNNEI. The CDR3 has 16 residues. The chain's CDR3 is CASSEGWEQRYNEQFF. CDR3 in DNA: TGTGCCAGCAGTGAGGGGTGGGAACAGAGGTACAATGAGCAGTTCTTC.

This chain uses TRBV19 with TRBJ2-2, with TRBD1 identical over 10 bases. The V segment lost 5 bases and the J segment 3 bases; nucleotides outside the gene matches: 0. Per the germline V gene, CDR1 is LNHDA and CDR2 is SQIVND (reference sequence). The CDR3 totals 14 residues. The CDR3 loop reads CASSGTGDTGELFF. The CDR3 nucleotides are TGTGCCAGTAGTGGGACAGGGGACACCGGGGAGCTGTTTTTT.

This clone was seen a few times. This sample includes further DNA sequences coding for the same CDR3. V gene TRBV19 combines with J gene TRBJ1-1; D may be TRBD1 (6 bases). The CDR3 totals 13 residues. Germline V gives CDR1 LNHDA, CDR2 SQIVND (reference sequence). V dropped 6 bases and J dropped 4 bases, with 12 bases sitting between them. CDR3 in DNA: TGTGCCAGTAGCCTTAGAGGGGGCACTGAAGCTTTCTTT. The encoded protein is CASSLRGGTEAFF.

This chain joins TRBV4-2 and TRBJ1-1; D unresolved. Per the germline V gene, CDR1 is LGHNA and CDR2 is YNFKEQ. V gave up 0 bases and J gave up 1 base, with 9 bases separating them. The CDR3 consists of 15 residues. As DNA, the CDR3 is TGTGCCAGCAGCCAAGAGAGAGGAGGGAACACTGAAGCTTTCTTT. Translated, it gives CASSQERGGNTEAFF.

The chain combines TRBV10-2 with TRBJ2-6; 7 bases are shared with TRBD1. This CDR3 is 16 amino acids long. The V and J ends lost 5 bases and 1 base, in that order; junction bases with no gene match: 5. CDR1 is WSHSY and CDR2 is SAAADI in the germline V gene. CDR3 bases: TGCGCCAGCAGTATCTTGGACAGGTCTGGGGCCAACGTCCTGACTTTC. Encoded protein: CASSILDRSGANVLTF.

CDR3 bases: TGTGCCAGCAGTCTGCGGGACAAGCAAGAGACCCAGTACTTC. Translating gives CASSLRDKQETQYF. This chain links TRBV2 with TRBJ2-5; perhaps D is TRBD1 or TRBD2 (6 bases each). Deletions cut 5 bases from V and 2 bases from J, with 12 bases between. The CDR3 has 14 amino acids. Germline CDR1 reads SNHLY; CDR2 reads FYNNEI.

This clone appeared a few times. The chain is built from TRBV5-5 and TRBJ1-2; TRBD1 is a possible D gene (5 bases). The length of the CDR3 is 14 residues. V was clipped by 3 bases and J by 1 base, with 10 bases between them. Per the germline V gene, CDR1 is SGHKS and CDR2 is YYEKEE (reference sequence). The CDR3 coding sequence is TGTGCCAGCAGCTCCAGGGTGGATAACTATGGCTACACCTTC. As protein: CASSSRVDNYGYTF.

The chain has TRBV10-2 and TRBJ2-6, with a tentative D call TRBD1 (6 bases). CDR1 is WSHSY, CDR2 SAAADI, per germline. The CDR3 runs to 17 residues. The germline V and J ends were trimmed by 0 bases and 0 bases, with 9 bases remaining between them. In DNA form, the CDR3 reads TGCGCCAGCAGTGAGTCAGGACAGAGCTCTGGGGCCAACGTCCTGACTTTC. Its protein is CASSESGQSSGANVLTF.

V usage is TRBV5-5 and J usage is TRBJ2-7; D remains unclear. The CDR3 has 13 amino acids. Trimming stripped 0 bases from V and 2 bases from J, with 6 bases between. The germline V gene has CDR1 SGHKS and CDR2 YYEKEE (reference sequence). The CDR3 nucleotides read TGTGCCAGCAGCTTGGGGCTTCCCTACGAGCAGTACTTC. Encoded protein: CASSLGLPYEQYF. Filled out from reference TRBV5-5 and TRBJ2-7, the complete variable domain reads DAGVTQSPTHLIKTRGQQVTLRCSPISGHKSVSWYQQVLGQGPQFIFQYYEKEERGRGNFPDRFSARQFPNYSSELNVNALLLGDSALYLCASSLGLPYEQYFGPGTRLTVT.

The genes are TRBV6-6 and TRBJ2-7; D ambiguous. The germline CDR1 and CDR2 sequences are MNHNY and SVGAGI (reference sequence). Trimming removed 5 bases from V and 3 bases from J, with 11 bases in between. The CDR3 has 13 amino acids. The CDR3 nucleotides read TGTGCCAGCAGTCTCGGACCGAACTACGAGCAGTACTTC. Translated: CASSLGPNYEQYF.